Listed below are T cell receptor beta chains from one sample, sequenced in a study of blood T cell repertoires in COVID-19. Method: immunoSEQ multiplex PCR; TCRdb's copy keeps in-frame clones and lacks some. Counted here are 270,000 or so clones, 85% to 90% occurring once; the ten biggest clones make up less than 15%. Input material: peripheral blood. Receptors were obtained from a human donor in a cohort sampled during active COVID-19. CDR3s include the opening cysteine and the closing phenylalanine or tryptophan. D genes are given only for firm matches. Some rows mark clone size as missing; the rest say once, few, many or name a class of expanded clone.

J,size,D,length,V,DNA,CDR3
TRBJ1-1,few,-,14,TRBV9,TGTGCCAGCAGCGTAGGGAGGCTAAACACTGAAGCTTTCTTT,CASSVGRLNTEAFF
TRBJ2-1,-,-,13,TRBV2,TGTGCCAGCAGAGCGTCCTCCTACAATGAGCAGTTCTTC,CASRASSYNEQFF
TRBJ1-2,-,-,12,TRBV10-2,TGCGCCAGCAGCGGGGATCGGTATGGCTACACCTTC,CASSGDRYGYTF
TRBJ2-3,-,-,17,TRBV11-2,TGTGCCAGCAGCTTAGGTTTTACAGGCACGTTCACAGATACGCAGTATTTT,CASSLGFTGTFTDTQYF
TRBJ2-2,-,-,12,TRBV5-6,TGTGCCAGCAGCCCGGTGGCCGGGGAGCTGTTTTTT,CASSPVAGELFF
TRBJ1-4,-,-,12,TRBV29-1,TGCAGCGCCGGGAGGAATTATGAAAAACTGTTTTTT,CSAGRNYEKLFF
TRBJ2-5,-,TRBD2,15,TRBV5-5,TGTGCCAGCAGCACGGGACTAGCGGTCCCAGAGACCCAGTACTTC,CASSTGLAVPETQYF
TRBJ2-4,-,-,11,TRBV19,TGTGCTTCAGGGCCCAGGGACATTCAGTACTTC,CASGPRDIQYF
TRBJ2-1,-,TRBD2,17,TRBV3-1/TRBV3-2,TGTGCCAGCAGCCCGGGACTAGCGGGAACTCCAGGACATGAGCAGTTCTTC,CASSPGLAGTPGHEQFF
TRBJ2-5,-,-,15,TRBV3-1/TRBV3-2,TGTGCCAGCAGCCCCGGACTACCGAGGTCTGAGACCCAGTACTTC,CASSPGLPRSETQYF
TRBJ2-5,once,TRBD2,16,TRBV27,TGTGCCAGCAGTACCCGGGGGAGCGGGAGCTCGGAGACCCAGTACTTC,CASSTRGSGSSETQYF
TRBJ2-1,-,TRBD2,15,TRBV24-1,TGTGCCACCAGGGGGAGGAGTAGCGGGTACAATGAGCAGTTCTTC,CATRGRSSGYNEQFF
TRBJ2-5,once,-,14,TRBV5-1,TGCGCCAGCAGCTTGGGCAGGGCCCAAGAGACCCAGTACTTC,CASSLGRAQETQYF
TRBJ2-6,-,-,17,TRBV9,TGTGCCAGCAGCGTAGGATTTAGTAGCGTTGGGGCCAACGTCCTGACTTTC,CASSVGFSSVGANVLTF
TRBJ2-3,-,-,15,TRBV19,TGTGCCAGTAGTAGTGGCGGTTACCCCGGCGATACGCAGTATTTT,CASSSGGYPGDTQYF
TRBJ2-1,-,TRBD1,15,TRBV7-2,TGTGCCAGCAGCTTAGAGAGGACAGGGCGCAATGAGCAGTTCTTC,CASSLERTGRNEQFF
TRBJ2-3,-,-,13,TRBV24-1,TGTGCCACCAGTGACCCGGTCACAGATACGCAGTATTTT,CATSDPVTDTQYF
TRBJ2-1,-,TRBD1,16,TRBV5-4,TGTGCCAGCAGCTTTCTGACAGGGGGCAAAGGATATGAGCAGTTCTTC,CASSFLTGGKGYEQFF
TRBJ1-1,few,-,13,TRBV18,TGTGCCAGCTCACCAGCGCCGAACACTGAAGCTTTCTTT,CASSPAPNTEAFF
TRBJ1-1,-,-,14,TRBV7-9,TGTGCCAGCAGCTTACAGGGATCACACACTGAAGCTTTCTTT,CASSLQGSHTEAFF
TRBJ1-2,-,TRBD1,15,TRBV14,TGTGCCAGCAGCCCCCAGGACAGGCCCCTCTATGGCTACACCTTC,CASSPQDRPLYGYTF
TRBJ1-2,-,-,11,TRBV28,TGTGCCAGCAGTTCGGTCGATGGCTACACCTTC,CASSSVDGYTF
TRBJ1-1,-,TRBD1,14,TRBV5-1,TGCGCCAGCAGCCTGTGGGACAGGGGCACTGAAGCTTTCTTT,CASSLWDRGTEAFF
TRBJ2-6,-,-,15,TRBV3-1/TRBV3-2,TGTGCCAGCAGCCAAGGGAGCTCTGGGGCCAACGTCCTGACTTTC,CASSQGSSGANVLTF
TRBJ2-7,-,TRBD2,16,TRBV7-9,TGTGCCAGCAGCTTAGGACTAGCGGGAGTGGGGGACGAGCAGTACTTC,CASSLGLAGVGDEQYF
TRBJ2-3,-,-,11,TRBV19,TGTGCCAGTAGTATCAAAGATACGCAGTATTTT,CASSIKDTQYF
TRBJ1-1,-,-,15,TRBV2,TGTGCCAGCAAACGTCAGGAGGGGGGGAGCACTGAAGCTTTCTTT,CASKRQEGGSTEAFF
TRBJ2-1,-,TRBD2,14,TRBV7-2,TGTGCCAGCAGCTTACGGCTAGCGGGGAATGAGCAGTTCTTC,CASSLRLAGNEQFF
TRBJ1-3,-,-,14,TRBV5-1,TGCGCCAGCGGCAGGACAGAAAGTAGAAACACCATATATTTT,CASGRTESRNTIYF
TRBJ2-1,-,-,12,TRBV9,TGTGCCAGCAGCGTAGACTTCAATGAGCAGTTCTTC,CASSVDFNEQFF
TRBJ2-3,-,TRBD2,16,TRBV18,TGTGCCAGCTCACCAAGAGTAGCGGGTAGCACAGATACGCAGTATTTT,CASSPRVAGSTDTQYF
TRBJ1-1,-,-,14,TRBV10-2,TGCGCCAGCATAAGCAGGGCTGTAAACACTGAAGCTTTCTTT,CASISRAVNTEAFF
TRBJ2-7,once,TRBD2,14,TRBV6-5,TGTGCCAGCAGTTCGGGACTAGCGGCCTACGAGCAGTACTTC,CASSSGLAAYEQYF
TRBJ2-1,-,-,12,TRBV9,TGTGCCAGCAGCCCCGGCTACAATGAGCAGTTCTTC,CASSPGYNEQFF
TRBJ1-2,few,-,18,TRBV5-5,TGTGCCAGCAGCGTACAGGGTAGATCAACTTGGGACAACTATGGCTACACCTTC,CASSVQGRSTWDNYGYTF
TRBJ2-5,-,-,11,TRBV19,TGTGCCGTAGGGGCTCAAGAGACCCAGTACTTC,CAVGAQETQYF
TRBJ2-3,once,TRBD2,15,TRBV3-1/TRBV3-2,TGTGCCAGCAGCCAAGTTACGGGAGGGGCTAATACGCAGTATTTT,CASSQVTGGANTQYF
TRBJ1-2,many,TRBD1,15,TRBV19,TGTGCCAGCCGGGACAGGGGGGTTCTGGGCTATGGCTACACCTTC,CASRDRGVLGYGYTF
TRBJ2-7,once,TRBD1,16,TRBV3-1/TRBV3-2,TGTGCCAGCAGTACCCCTATCCGACAGGGTGCATACGAGCAGTACTTC,CASSTPIRQGAYEQYF
TRBJ2-7,-,TRBD2,15,TRBV7-2,TGTGCCAGCAGCCTCACTAGCGTAAGCTCCTACGAGCAGTACTTC,CASSLTSVSSYEQYF
TRBJ2-7,-,TRBD1,15,TRBV5-1,TGCGCCAGCAGCCTCGCCCCAGACAGGGCTAACGAGCAGTACTTC,CASSLAPDRANEQYF
TRBJ2-7,few,-,13,TRBV18,TGTGCCAGCTCACGCGACAGCACCTACGAGCAGTACTTC,CASSRDSTYEQYF
TRBJ2-1,-,TRBD1,16,TRBV7-3,TGTGCCAGCAGCTCCTCCGCCGGGACAGCCTACAATGAGCAGTTCTTC,CASSSSAGTAYNEQFF
TRBJ1-2,-,-,15,TRBV9,TGTGCCAGCAGCGACCGCTACGGTGCGGGGAGGGGCTACACCTTC,CASSDRYGAGRGYTF
TRBJ2-3,-,-,14,TRBV7-9,TGTGCCAGCAGTAGATCGATAAGCACAGATACGCAGTATTTT,CASSRSISTDTQYF
TRBJ1-5,few,TRBD1,14,TRBV6-5,TGTGCCAGCAGGGAGACAGGGGCCAGCCAGCCCCAGCATTTT,CASRETGASQPQHF
TRBJ2-1,-,-,14,TRBV7-2,TGTGCCAGCAGCTTAGATCGGGGGGCGAGGGAGCAGTTCTTC,CASSLDRGAREQFF
TRBJ1-4,once,TRBD1,13,TRBV2,TGTGCCAGCGTGGGACAGGTGAATGAAAAACTGTTTTTT,CASVGQVNEKLFF
TRBJ2-7,-,TRBD2,14,TRBV7-2,TGTGCCAGCAGCTTAGAGCGGGGGTCCTACGAGCAGTACTTC,CASSLERGSYEQYF
TRBJ2-1,once,TRBD2,17,TRBV3-1/TRBV3-2,TGTGCCAGCAGCCAACACGGACTAGCGGGAGCCTACAATGAGCAGTTCTTC,CASSQHGLAGAYNEQFF
TRBJ2-2,-,-,11,TRBV20-1,TGCAGTGCCTCAGGGGCCGGGGAGCTGTTTTTT,CSASGAGELFF
TRBJ2-5,-,TRBD2,14,TRBV11-1,TGTGCCAGCAGCCCACGACTAGCGGGAGAGACCCAGTACTTC,CASSPRLAGETQYF
TRBJ2-7,few,-,11,TRBV12-3/TRBV12-4,TGTGCCAGCAGTCCAGGGAGGCAGACGTACTTC,CASSPGRQTYF
TRBJ2-6,-,-,16,TRBV7-2,TGTGCCAGCAGCTTAGGGGCTAACTCTGGGGCCAACGTCCTGACTTTC,CASSLGANSGANVLTF
TRBJ2-7,-,TRBD1,16,TRBV6-1,TGTGCCAGCAGTGAAGTATGGCTGACAGGGTTCTACGAGCAGTACTTC,CASSEVWLTGFYEQYF
TRBJ1-6,-,-,15,TRBV3-1/TRBV3-2,TGTGCCAGCAATTTCCAGGGCTCCGTTAATTCACCCCTCCACTTT,CASNFQGSVNSPLHF
TRBJ2-5,-,TRBD1,13,TRBV3-1/TRBV3-2,TGTGCCAGCAGCCGACAGGGGCAAGAGACCCAGTACTTC,CASSRQGQETQYF
TRBJ2-1,few,TRBD1,16,TRBV19,TGTGCCAGTAGTGGACTTCCCGGGACAGGATACAATGAGCAGTTCTTC,CASSGLPGTGYNEQFF
TRBJ2-5,-,-,14,TRBV5-4,TGTGCCAGCAGCTTGAGAGACTACCAAGAGACCCAGTACTTC,CASSLRDYQETQYF